The 5 T cell receptor beta chains below all came from one sample that was sequenced in a study of blood T cells in healthy people across ages. The second PCR ran roughly 6 to 11 cycles with a sample-barcoded 5' primer and J-beta primers. TCRdb re-analysed the 5' RACE reads in MiXCR, keeping a single row per CDR3 protein. The sample holds 800,000 to 1,000,000 distinct CDR3 sequences, roughly 50% seen once. Material: blood. Receptors were obtained from a man aged 30 to 45 in good health.

This chain uses TRBV7-2 with TRBJ2-1; TRBD2 is a possible D gene (5 bases). Per germline, CDR1 SGHTA and CDR2 FQGNSA. The V end was cut by 5 bases, the J end by 4 bases, with 18 bases between. CDR3 length equals 16 residues. The CDR3 coding sequence is TGTGCCAGCAGCCCGGGGATTCCGGGCCTTTACAATGAGCAGTTCTTC. It yields the protein CASSPGIPGLYNEQFF.

This sequence joins TRBV7-8 and TRBJ2-1; 9 positions agree with TRBD1. Germline CDR1 SGHVS, CDR2 FQNEAQ. The junction had 6 bases not matched to a gene; V was cut back by 0 bases and J by 15 bases. The CDR3 is 13 amino acids. The CDR3 sequence is CASSLAGGTGMFF. CDR3 nucleotide sequence: TGTGCCAGCAGCTTAGCCGGAGGGACAGGGATGTTCTTC.

With regard to this clonotype: A junction end diverges from the germline sequence, so it may reflect a read error. The chain recombines TRBV9 with TRBJ2-3; no clear D gene. This CDR3 is built from 14 residues. Germline V gene data show CDR1 as SGDLS and CDR2 as YYNGEE. CDR3 sequence reads: CAGSVDLSPDTQYF. Written as DNA, the CDR3 is TGTGCCGGCAGCGTAGATCTTAGCCCAGATACGCAGTATTTT. Full variable domain (missing parts from reference TRBV9 and TRBJ2-3): DSGVTQTPKHLITATGQRVTLRCSPRSGDLSVYWYQQSLDQGLQFLIQYYNGEERAKGNILERFSAQQFPDLHSELNLSSLELGDSALYFCAGSVDLSPDTQYFGPGTRLTVL.

This clonotype was recorded a few times. The rearrangement links TRBV7-9 to TRBJ2-3, with D possibly being TRBD1 (6 bases). Germline V lookup: CDR1 SEHNR, CDR2 FQNEAQ (reference sequence). CDR3 length equals 15 residues. V was clipped by 5 bases and J by 4 bases, with 16 bases between them. The CDR3 sequence: CASSPHGQNPDTQYF. The CDR3 DNA sequence: TGTGCCAGCAGCCCACACGGACAGAATCCAGATACGCAGTATTTT.

V gene TRBV27 combines with J gene TRBJ2-7; D is undetermined. Germline V gene data show CDR1 as MNHEY and CDR2 as SMNVEV (reference sequence). Trimming took off 2 bases at V and 0 bases at J, with 11 bases between the two ends. The CDR3 runs 15 residues. Here the CDR3 DNA reads TGTGCCAGCAGTTTAGGTGGCACTCGCTCCTACGAGCAGTACTTC. Its protein product is CASSLGGTRSYEQYF.